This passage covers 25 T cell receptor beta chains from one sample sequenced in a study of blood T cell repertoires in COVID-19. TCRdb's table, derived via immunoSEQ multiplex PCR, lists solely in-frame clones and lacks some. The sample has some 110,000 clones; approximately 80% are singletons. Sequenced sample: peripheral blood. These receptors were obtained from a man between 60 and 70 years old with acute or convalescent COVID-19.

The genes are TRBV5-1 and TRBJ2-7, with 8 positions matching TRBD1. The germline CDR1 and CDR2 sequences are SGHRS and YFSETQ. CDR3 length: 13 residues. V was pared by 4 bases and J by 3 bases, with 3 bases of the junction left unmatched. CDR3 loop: CASSPDRDYEQYV. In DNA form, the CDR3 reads TGCGCCAGCAGCCCGGACAGGGACTACGAGCAGTACGTC.

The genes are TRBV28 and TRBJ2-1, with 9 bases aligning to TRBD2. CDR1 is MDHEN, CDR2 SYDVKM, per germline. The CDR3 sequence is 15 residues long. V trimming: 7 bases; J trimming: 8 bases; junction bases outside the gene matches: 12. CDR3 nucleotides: TGTGCCAGCAACGGGATGGCGGGAGGGACCTATGAGCAGTTCTTC. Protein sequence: CASNGMAGGTYEQFF.

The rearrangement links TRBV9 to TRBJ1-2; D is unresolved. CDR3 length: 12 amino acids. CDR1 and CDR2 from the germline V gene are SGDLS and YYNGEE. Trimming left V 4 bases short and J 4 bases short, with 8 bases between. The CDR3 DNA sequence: TGTGCCAGCAGCTCACTTCGCTATGGCTACACCTTC. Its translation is CASSSLRYGYTF. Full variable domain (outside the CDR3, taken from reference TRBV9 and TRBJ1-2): DSGVTQTPKHLITATGQRVTLRCSPRSGDLSVYWYQQSLDQGLQFLIQYYNGEERAKGNILERFSAQQFPDLHSELNLSSLELGDSALYFCASSSLRYGYTFGSGTRLTVV.

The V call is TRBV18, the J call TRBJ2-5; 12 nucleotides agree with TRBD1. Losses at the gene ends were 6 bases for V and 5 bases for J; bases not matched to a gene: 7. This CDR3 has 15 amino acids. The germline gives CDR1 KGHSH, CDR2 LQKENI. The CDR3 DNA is TGTGCCAGCTCCCCCGGGACAGGGGGCTTTGAGACCCAGTACTTC. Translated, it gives CASSPGTGGFETQYF.

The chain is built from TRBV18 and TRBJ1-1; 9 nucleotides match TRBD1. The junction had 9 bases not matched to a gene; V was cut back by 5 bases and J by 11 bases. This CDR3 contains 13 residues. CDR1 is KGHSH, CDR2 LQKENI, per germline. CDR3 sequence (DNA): TGTGCCAGCTCAACTGGGGACAGGGACGTTGCTTTCTTT. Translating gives CASSTGDRDVAFF.

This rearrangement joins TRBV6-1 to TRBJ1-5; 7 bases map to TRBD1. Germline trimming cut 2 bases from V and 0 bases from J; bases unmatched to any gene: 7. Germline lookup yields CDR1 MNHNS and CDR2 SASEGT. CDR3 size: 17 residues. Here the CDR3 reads CASSEYGTEYSNQPQHF. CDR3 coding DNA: TGTGCCAGCAGTGAATACGGGACAGAGTATAGCAATCAGCCCCAGCATTTT.

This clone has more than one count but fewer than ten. The chain's CDR3 is CASSQGQGGQYYEQYF. The DNA of the CDR3 is TGCGCCAGCAGCCAGGGTCAAGGGGGACAGTACTACGAGCAGTACTTC. The rearrangement uses TRBV4-1 and TRBJ2-7, with 7 bases lining up with TRBD1. This CDR3 has 16 residues. Germline trimming cut 3 bases from V and 3 bases from J; bases unmatched to any gene: 11. Germline V lookup: CDR1 MGHRA, CDR2 YSYEKL.

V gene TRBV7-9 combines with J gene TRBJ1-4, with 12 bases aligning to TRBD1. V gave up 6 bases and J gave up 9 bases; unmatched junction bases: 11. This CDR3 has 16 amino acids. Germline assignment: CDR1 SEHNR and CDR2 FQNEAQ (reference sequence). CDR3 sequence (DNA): TGTGCCAGCAGTTTCAAAGGGACAGGGGGCCGGCAAAAACTGTTTTTT. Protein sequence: CASSFKGTGGRQKLFF.

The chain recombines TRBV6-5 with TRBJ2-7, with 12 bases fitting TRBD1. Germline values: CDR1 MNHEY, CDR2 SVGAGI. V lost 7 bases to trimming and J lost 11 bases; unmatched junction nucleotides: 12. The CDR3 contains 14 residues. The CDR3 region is CASIKRGQGAREYF. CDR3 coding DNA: TGTGCCAGCATTAAAAGGGGACAGGGGGCGCGGGAGTACTTC.

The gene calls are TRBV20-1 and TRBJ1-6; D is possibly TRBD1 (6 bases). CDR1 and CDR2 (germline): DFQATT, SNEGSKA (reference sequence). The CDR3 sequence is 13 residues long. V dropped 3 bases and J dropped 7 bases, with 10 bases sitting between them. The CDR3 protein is CSASYRANSPLHF. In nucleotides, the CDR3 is TGCAGTGCTAGTTACAGGGCAAATTCACCCCTCCACTTT.

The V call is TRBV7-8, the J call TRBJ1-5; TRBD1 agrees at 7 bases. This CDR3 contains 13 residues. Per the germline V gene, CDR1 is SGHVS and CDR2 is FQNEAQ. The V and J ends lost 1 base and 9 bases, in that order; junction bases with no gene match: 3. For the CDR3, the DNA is TGTGCCAGCAGCTTAGACAGGGGTGGGCCCCAGCATTTT. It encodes CASSLDRGGPQHF. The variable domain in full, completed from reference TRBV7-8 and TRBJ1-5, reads GAGVSQSPRYKVAKRGQDVALRCDPISGHVSLFWYQQALGQGPEFLTYFQNEAQLDKSGLPSDRFFAERPEGSVSTLKIQRTQQEDSAVYLCASSLDRGGPQHFGDGTRLSIL.

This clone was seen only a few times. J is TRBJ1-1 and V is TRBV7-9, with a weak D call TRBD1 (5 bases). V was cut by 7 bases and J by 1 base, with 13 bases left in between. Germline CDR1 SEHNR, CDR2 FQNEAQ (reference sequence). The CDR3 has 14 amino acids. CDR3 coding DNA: TGTGCCAGCACCACGTGGAGGGGGAACACTGAAGCTTTCTTT. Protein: CASTTWRGNTEAFF.

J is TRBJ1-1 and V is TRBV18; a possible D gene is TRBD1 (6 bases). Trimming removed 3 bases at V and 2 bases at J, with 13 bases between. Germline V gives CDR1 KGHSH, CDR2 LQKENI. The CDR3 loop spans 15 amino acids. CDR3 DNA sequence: TGTGCCAGCTCACCTCCACAGGGACACAACACTGAAGCTTTCTTT. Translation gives CASSPPQGHNTEAFF.

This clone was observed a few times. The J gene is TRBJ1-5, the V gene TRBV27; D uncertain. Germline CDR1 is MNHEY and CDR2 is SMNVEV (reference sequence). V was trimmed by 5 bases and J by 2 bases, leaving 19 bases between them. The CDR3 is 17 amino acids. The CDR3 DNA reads TGTGCCAGCAGTCCCTCTCGGTGGGCTTTGGGCAATCAGCCCCAGCATTTT. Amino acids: CASSPSRWALGNQPQHF.

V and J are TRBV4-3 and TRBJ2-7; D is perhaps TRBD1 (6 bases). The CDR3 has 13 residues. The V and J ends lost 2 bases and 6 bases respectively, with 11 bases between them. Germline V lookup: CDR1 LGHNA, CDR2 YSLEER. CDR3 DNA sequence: TGCGCCAGCAGCCAATTAACAGGGTCCGAGCAGTACGTC. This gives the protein CASSQLTGSEQYV.

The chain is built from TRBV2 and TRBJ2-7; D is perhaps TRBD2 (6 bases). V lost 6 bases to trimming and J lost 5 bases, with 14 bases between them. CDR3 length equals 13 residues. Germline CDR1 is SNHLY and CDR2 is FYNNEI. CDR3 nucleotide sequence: TGTGCCAGCAGCGAAACTAGCTACCACGAGCAGTACTTC. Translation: CASSETSYHEQYF.

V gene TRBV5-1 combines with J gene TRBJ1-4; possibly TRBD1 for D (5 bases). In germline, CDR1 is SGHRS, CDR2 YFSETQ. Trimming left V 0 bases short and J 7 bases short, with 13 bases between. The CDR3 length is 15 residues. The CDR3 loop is CASSLEGTGGEKLFF. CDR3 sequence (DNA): TGCGCCAGCAGCTTGGAAGGGACCGGGGGTGAAAAACTGTTTTTT.

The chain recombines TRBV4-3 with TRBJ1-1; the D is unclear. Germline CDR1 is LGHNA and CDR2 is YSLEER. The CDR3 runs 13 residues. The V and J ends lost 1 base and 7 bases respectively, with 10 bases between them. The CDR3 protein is CASSQGRDIEAFF. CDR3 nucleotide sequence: TGCGCCAGCAGCCAAGGACGGGATATTGAAGCTTTCTTT.

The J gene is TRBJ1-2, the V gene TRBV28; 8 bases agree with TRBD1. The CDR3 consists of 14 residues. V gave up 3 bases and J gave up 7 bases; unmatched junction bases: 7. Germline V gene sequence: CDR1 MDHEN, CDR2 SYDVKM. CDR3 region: CASSLGGTGRGYTF. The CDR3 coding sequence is TGTGCCAGCAGTTTGGGGGGGACAGGCCGTGGCTACACCTTC.

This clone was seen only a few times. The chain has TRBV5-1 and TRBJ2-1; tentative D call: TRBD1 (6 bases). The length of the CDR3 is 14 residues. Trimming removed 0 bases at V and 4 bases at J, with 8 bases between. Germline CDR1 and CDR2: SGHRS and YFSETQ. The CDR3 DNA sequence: TGCGCCAGCAGCTTGGGGACAGATTACAATGAGCAGTTCTTC. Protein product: CASSLGTDYNEQFF.

The CDR3 loop reads CASSSRASYEQYV. Written as DNA, the CDR3 is TGTGCCAGCAGTTCCAGGGCCTCCTACGAGCAGTACGTC. The chain uses TRBV27 and TRBJ2-7, with D possibly TRBD1 on 5 matching bases. Germline CDR1 MNHEY, CDR2 SMNVEV (reference sequence). The CDR3 consists of 13 residues. The V end was cut by 4 bases, the J end by 0 bases, with 7 bases between.

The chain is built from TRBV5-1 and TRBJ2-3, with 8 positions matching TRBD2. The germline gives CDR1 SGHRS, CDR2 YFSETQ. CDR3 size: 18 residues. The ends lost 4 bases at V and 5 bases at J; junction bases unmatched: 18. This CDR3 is CASSLVLFTSGFVDTQYF. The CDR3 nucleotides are TGCGCCAGCAGCCTTGTACTTTTTACTAGCGGCTTTGTAGATACGCAGTATTTT.

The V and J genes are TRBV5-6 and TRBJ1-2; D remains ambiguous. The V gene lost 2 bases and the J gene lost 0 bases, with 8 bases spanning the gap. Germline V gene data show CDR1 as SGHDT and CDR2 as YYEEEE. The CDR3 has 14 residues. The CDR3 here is CASSFRGANYGYTF. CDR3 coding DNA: TGTGCCAGCAGCTTTCGAGGAGCTAACTATGGCTACACCTTC.

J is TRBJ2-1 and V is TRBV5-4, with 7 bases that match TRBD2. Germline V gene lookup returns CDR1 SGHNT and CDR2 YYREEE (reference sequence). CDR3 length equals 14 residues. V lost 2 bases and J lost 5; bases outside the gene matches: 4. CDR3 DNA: TGTGCCAGCAGCTTAAGGGGAGGGAACAATGAGCAGTTCTTC. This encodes CASSLRGGNNEQFF.

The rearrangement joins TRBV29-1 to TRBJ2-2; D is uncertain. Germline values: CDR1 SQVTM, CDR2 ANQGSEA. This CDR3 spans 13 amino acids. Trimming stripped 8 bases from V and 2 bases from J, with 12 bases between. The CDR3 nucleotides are TGCAGCACCCGCGGTCTAAACACCGGGGAGCTGTTTTTT. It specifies CSTRGLNTGELFF.